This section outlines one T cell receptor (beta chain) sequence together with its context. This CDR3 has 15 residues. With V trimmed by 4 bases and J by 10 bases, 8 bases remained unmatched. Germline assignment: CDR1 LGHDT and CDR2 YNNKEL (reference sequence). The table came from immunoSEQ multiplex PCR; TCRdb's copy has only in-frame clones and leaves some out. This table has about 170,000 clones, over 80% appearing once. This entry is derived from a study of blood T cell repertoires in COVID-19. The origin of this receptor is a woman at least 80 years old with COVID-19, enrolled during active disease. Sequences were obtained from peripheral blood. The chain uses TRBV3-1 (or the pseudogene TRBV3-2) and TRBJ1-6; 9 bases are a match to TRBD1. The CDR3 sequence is CASSLTGQGNSPLHF. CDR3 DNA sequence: TGTGCCAGCAGCCTGACCGGACAGGGGAACTCACCCCTCCACTTT.